The TCR beta chain described here comes from a study of T cell repertoires in cytomegalovirus infection. The overall study: CMV infection plus the matching HLA type was flagged by public TCR beta signatures. General study results and limits: CMV-specific HLA-C-restricted TCR beta clonotypes dominated the ex vivo response. Carriage of CMV together with the relevant HLA was identifiable through cumulative public TCR beta family frequency.

TCRdb called the reads again in MiXCR, with one record for every CDR3 protein. The table includes 350,000 to 550,000 distinct CDR3 sequences, approximately 33% detected once. There are 18 residues in the CDR3. Trimming at V came to 4 bases and at J to 0 bases, leaving 11 bases not matched to a gene. From germline, CDR1 is SGDLS and CDR2 YYNGEE. A few counts support this clonotype. Its specificity is not known. The sequence derives from a human donor in good health (CMV status not recorded). Some clones in this sample may be carry-over from other donors' samples. This sequence joins TRBV9 and TRBJ2-7; 12 positions agree with TRBD1. Material: PBMCs. Here the CDR3 DNA reads TGTGCCAGCAGCCCCCAGGGACAGGGGGCTAAAAGCTCCTACGAGCAGTACTTC. Protein: CASSPQGQGAKSSYEQYF.